Below, one T cell receptor beta chain is given with its context. Antigen: not known. CD8+ and CD4+ T cells from blood underwent TCR beta sequencing. The CD8+ and CD4+ T cells were negatively isolated, with the TEMRA cells enriched by FACS. The sample is drawn from a study of CD8 T cells in Susac syndrome. Study observations and caveats: As acknowledged by the study, its TCR sequencing and HLA analysis included a relatively small number of individuals.

Random hexamers were used to reverse transcribe roughly 0.45 to 1 ug of RNA. Coverage of TCR beta CDR3 amplification by immunoSEQ multiplex PCR extended to 54 Vbeta and 13 Jbeta. TCRdb analysed the immunoSEQ multiplex PCR reads with MiXCR anew, one entry per CDR3 protein. This repertoire shows 180,000 or so distinct CDR3 sequences, just under 95% found once; its top ten account for around 0.14%. V dropped 7 bases and J dropped 5 bases, with 12 bases sitting between them. This CDR3 contains 12 residues. Material: CD4+ T cells from PBMCs. The clonotype originates from a human donor in good health. The chain is built from TRBV12-3 or TRBV12-4 and TRBJ2-7; tentative D call: TRBD1 (6 bases). The CDR3 protein is CASKRTVNEQYF. The CDR3 nucleotides read TGTGCCAGCAAGAGGACAGTTAACGAGCAGTACTTC.